The clone carrying this T cell receptor (beta chain) was detected ten times or more. TCRdb used MiXCR to reprocess the 5' RACE reads, holding one entry per CDR3 protein. Among hundreds of thousands of distinct CDR3 sequences, over 20% were seen once, and the ten largest hold 4.3%. The germline V gene encodes CDR1 KGHDR and CDR2 SFDVKD. Between the trimmed V and J ends, which lost 3 bases and 6 bases, there was a span of 5 bases. The CDR3 totals 12 residues. The data originate from a study of identical twins. This same sample was also part of a study on T cells expressing NK-cell markers.

The receptor was derived from a woman aged 18-29 years in good health. The chain carries TRBV24-1 and TRBJ2-1; D gene unclear. Sequencing input: PBMCs. The CDR3 loop reads CATSDRLNEQFF. The CDR3 region has the DNA TGTGCCACCAGTGATCGGCTCAATGAGCAGTTCTTC.